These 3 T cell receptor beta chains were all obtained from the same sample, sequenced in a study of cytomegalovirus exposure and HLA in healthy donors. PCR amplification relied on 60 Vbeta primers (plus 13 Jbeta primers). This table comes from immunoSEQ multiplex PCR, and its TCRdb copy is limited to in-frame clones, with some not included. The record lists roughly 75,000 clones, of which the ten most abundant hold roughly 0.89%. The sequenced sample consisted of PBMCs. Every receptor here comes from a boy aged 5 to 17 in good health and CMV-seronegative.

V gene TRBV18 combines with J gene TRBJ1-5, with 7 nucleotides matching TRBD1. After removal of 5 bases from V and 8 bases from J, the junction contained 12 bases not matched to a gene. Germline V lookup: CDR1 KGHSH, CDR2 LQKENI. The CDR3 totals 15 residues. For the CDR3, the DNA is TGTGCCAGCTCATATGGACAGGACTTTGATAAGCCCCAGCATTTT. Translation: CASSYGQDFDKPQHF. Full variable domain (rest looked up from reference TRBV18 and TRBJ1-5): NAGVMQNPRHLVRRRGQEARLRCSPMKGHSHVYWYRQLPEEGLKFMVYLQKENIIDESGMPKERFSAEFPKEGPSILRIQQVVRGDSAAYFCASSYGQDFDKPQHFGDGTRLSIL.

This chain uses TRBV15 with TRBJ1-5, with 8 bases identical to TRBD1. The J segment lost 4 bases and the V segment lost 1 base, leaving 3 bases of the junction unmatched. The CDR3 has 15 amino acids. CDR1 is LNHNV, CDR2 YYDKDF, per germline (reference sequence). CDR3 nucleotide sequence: TGTGCCACCAGCAGAGGACAGGGGTGGAATCAGCCCCAGCATTTT. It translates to CATSRGQGWNQPQHF.

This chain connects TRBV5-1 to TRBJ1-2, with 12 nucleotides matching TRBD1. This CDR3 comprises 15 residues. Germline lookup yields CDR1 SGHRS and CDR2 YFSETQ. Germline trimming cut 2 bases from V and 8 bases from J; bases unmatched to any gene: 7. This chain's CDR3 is CASSLWGQGANGYTF. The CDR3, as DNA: TGCGCCAGCAGCTTATGGGGACAGGGGGCGAACGGCTACACCTTC.